This TCR beta chain was sequenced during a study of cytomegalovirus exposure and HLA in healthy donors. The germline gives CDR1 SGHDN, CDR2 FVKESK. CDR3 length: 18 amino acids. V lost 4 bases, J lost 3 bases, and 15 bases stayed unmatched. Amplification used 60 Vbeta primers and 13 Jbeta primers. Assay used: immunoSEQ multiplex PCR; TCRdb lists only in-frame clones, some missing. Of some 140,000 clones in the sample, around two thirds were seen once. The clonotype was recovered from a man between 18 and 29 years old in good health and CMV-seropositive. The chain has TRBV14 and TRBJ1-3; the match to TRBD1 covers 7 bases. The sample comprised PBMCs. This CDR3 is CASSPWGLKTGHGNTIYF. CDR3 nucleotide sequence: TGTGCCAGCAGCCCCTGGGGATTGAAGACAGGGCATGGAAACACCATATATTTT.